These T cell receptor beta chains were read from a single sample in a study of blood T cell repertoires in COVID-19. Sequenced by immunoSEQ multiplex PCR; TCRdb stores in-frame clones only, minus some. The sample lists roughly 300,000 clones, 80% to 90% occurring once. Material: PBMCs or T cells enriched from blood (not recorded which). Receptors were obtained from a woman aged 18-29 years who had recovered from COVID-19. Both conserved end residues are part of each CDR3.

cdr3_length,v_call,cdr3_aa
17,TRBV3-1/TRBV3-2,CASSPRQGQPQGKGYTF
15,TRBV28,CASSTHLRLQETQYF
16,TRBV19,CASSIENFSGNQPQHF
16,TRBV28,CASRTRRTQGAVGYTF
13,TRBV12-3/TRBV12-4,CASTPPGSYGYTF
13,TRBV9,CASSPGGSGELFF
15,TRBV10-2,CASSEMDSIRNTIYF
14,TRBV5-4,CASSLGTVREKLFF
15,TRBV15,CATSRGDSNTYEQYF
13,TRBV5-4,CASSLGGLYEQYF
14,TRBV7-3,CASSSSGSGNEQFF
15,TRBV5-6,CASGGPDREGYGYTF
17,TRBV7-2,CASSSTSSGSSYNEQFF
12,TRBV2,CASSGGLTALHF
14,TRBV6-5,CASSYSMVAGSAFF
16,TRBV5-5,CASSLRGGSYNSPLHF
14,TRBV24-1,CATSDSQGAGELFF
15,TRBV6-4,CASSEGASGANVLTF
17,TRBV6-2/TRBV6-3,CASSYGGLAGGRNTQYF
16,TRBV7-2,CASVLRVTGAYNEQFF